Described below is a single T cell receptor (beta chain) sequence and its context. Donors in the study were healthy people who gave bone marrow. Donors showed nominal health when sampled, although they likely had unrecorded immune exposures. The data originate from a study of cytomegalovirus exposure and HLA in healthy donors. CDR3 length: 12 amino acids. The germline V and J ends were trimmed by 3 bases and 5 bases, with 8 bases remaining between them. Germline loops: CDR1 SQVTM, CDR2 ANQGSEA. PCR employed 60 Vbeta and 13 Jbeta primers. The protocol was immunoSEQ multiplex PCR, while the TCRdb copy is restricted to in-frame clones and leaves out a portion. The sample has 70,000 to 95,000 clones; roughly 80% are singletons.

This sequence was found in a human donor in good health. The J gene is TRBJ1-3, the V gene TRBV29-1, with D uncertain. The material sequenced was PBMCs. The CDR3: CSVEGPRNTIYF. DNA for the CDR3: TGCAGCGTTGAGGGCCCCCGAAACACCATATATTTT.